A selection of T cell receptor beta chains follows, all from one sample in a study of cytomegalovirus exposure and HLA in healthy donors. Clones were sequenced by immunoSEQ multiplex PCR, and TCRdb holds only the in-frame ones, with some missing. In the table there are 200,000 to 250,000 clones, approximately 80% of which are singletons. Sequenced sample: PBMCs. These receptors were taken from a man in his fifties or sixties in good health and CMV-seronegative. CDR3s include the opening cysteine and the closing phenylalanine or tryptophan. A D gene is named only where the DNA matches it firmly. Clone size, where shown, is once, few, many, or a class for clones that have expanded.

D gene	V gene	J gene	clone size	CDR3 protein	CDR3 DNA
NA	TRBV30	TRBJ1-5	NA	CAWQEGGSRNQPQHF	TGTGCCTGGCAAGAGGGAGGCAGCCGCAATCAGCCCCAGCATTTT
TRBD1	TRBV5-6	TRBJ1-2	NA	CASSEGTGGAYGYTF	TGTGCCAGCAGCGAAGGGACAGGGGGCGCCTATGGCTACACCTTC
TRBD1	TRBV4-1	TRBJ1-2	NA	CASSRGTGDLGYTF	TGCGCCAGCAGCCGAGGGACAGGGGACTTGGGCTACACCTTC
NA	TRBV6-6	TRBJ1-2	NA	CASRDFPYGYTF	TGTGCCAGCAGAGACTTTCCCTATGGCTACACCTTC
TRBD1	TRBV7-9	TRBJ2-7	once	CASSYPGQGVRSYEQYF	TGTGCCAGCAGCTATCCGGGACAGGGGGTAAGGTCCTACGAGCAGTACTTC
NA	TRBV12-1	TRBJ2-7	NA	CASSFMDRATSYEQYF	TGTGCCAGCAGCTTTATGGACAGGGCCACCTCCTACGAGCAGTACTTC
NA	TRBV9	TRBJ2-5	NA	CASSFRDSEWAETQYF	TGTGCCAGCAGCTTCCGGGACTCTGAATGGGCGGAGACCCAGTACTTC
TRBD2	TRBV5-4	TRBJ2-5	NA	CASSLSGGETQYF	TGTGCCAGCAGCTTGTCGGGGGGGGAGACCCAGTACTTC
NA	TRBV6-5	TRBJ1-2	NA	CASSYSLTQVWDGYTF	TGTGCCAGCAGTTACTCGCTTACGCAGGTTTGGGATGGCTACACCTTC
NA	TRBV10-1	TRBJ2-3	NA	CASSEYRADTQYF	TGCGCCAGCAGTGAGTACAGGGCAGATACGCAGTATTTT
NA	TRBV9	TRBJ2-1	NA	CASSPPGYEQFF	TGTGCCAGCAGCCCCCCAGGGTATGAGCAGTTCTTC
NA	TRBV6-1	TRBJ1-2	NA	CASQSRSHYGYTF	TGTGCCAGTCAGTCGAGGTCTCACTATGGCTACACCTTC
TRBD1	TRBV9	TRBJ2-5	NA	CASSVSWTGQETQYF	TGTGCCAGCAGCGTGTCCTGGACAGGCCAAGAGACCCAGTACTTC
TRBD1	TRBV28	TRBJ1-2	NA	CASNPPGGRFYGYTF	TGTGCCAGCAACCCTCCAGGGGGAAGATTCTATGGCTACACCTTC
NA	TRBV27	TRBJ2-5	NA	CASSFSGGTQYF	TGTGCCAGCAGTTTTTCCGGGGGGACCCAGTACTTC
TRBD1	TRBV19	TRBJ1-5	NA	CASSEGGQGRQPQHF	TGTGCCAGTAGTGAAGGGGGCCAGGGTCGGCAGCCCCAGCATTTT
NA	TRBV11-2	TRBJ2-7	NA	CASSLASLGTYEQYF	TGTGCCAGCAGCTTAGCGTCTCTCGGGACCTACGAGCAGTACTTC
NA	TRBV30	TRBJ2-1	NA	CAWSHTSGIVGRVSEQFF	TGTGCCTGGAGTCACACGTCCGGTATCGTGGGGCGTGTGAGTGAGCAGTTCTTC
TRBD1	TRBV6-5	TRBJ1-5	NA	CASSKGQAYNQPQHF	TGTGCCAGCAGTAAGGGACAGGCATACAATCAGCCCCAGCATTTT
NA	TRBV9	TRBJ1-2	NA	CASSVAGGRGYTF	TGTGCCAGCAGCGTAGCGGGGGGGAGAGGCTACACCTTC
TRBD1	TRBV11-3	TRBJ1-1	NA	CASSDRGDTEAFF	TGTGCCAGCAGCGACAGGGGGGACACTGAAGCTTTCTTT
TRBD1	TRBV4-1	TRBJ1-2	few	CASSPRQGASYGYTF	TGCGCCAGCAGCCCCCGACAGGGTGCCTCATATGGCTACACCTTC